Presented here are 7 T cell receptor beta chains from one specimen sequenced in a study of T cells after yellow fever vaccination. MiXCR was run by TCRdb on the 5' RACE reads, yielding one entry per CDR3 protein. The sample contains over 250,000 distinct CDR3 sequences, 5.2% of which appear only once. The sequencing used CD4+ T cells sorted from PBMCs, collected on the day of the yellow fever booster vaccination. The receptors derive from a young man who received the YFV17D yellow fever vaccine.

This clonotype came up many times. The rearrangement links TRBV7-2 to TRBJ2-3; D ambiguous. The germline CDR1 and CDR2 sequences are SGHTA and FQGNSA. Between the trimmed V and J ends, which lost 4 bases and 0 bases, there was a span of 5 bases. The CDR3 spans 13 residues. In DNA, the CDR3 is TGTGCCAGCAGCTACCCCAGCACAGATACGCAGTATTTT. Amino acid sequence: CASSYPSTDTQYF.

This clonotype showed up many times. This chain joins TRBV11-2 and TRBJ1-1; D is unresolved. CDR1 is SGHAT and CDR2 is FQNNGV in the germline V gene. There are 10 residues in the CDR3. Between the trimmed V and J ends, which lost 7 bases and 11 bases, there was a span of 11 bases. CDR3 DNA: TGTGCCAGCAAAAGGATGGAGGCTTTCTTT. Protein product: CASKRMEAFF.

This clonotype was seen a handful of times. The V call is TRBV27, the J call TRBJ2-7, with 12 positions matching TRBD1. V dropped 6 bases and J dropped 5; count of bases not matched to a gene: 11. Germline V lookup: CDR1 MNHEY, CDR2 SMNVEV (reference sequence). CDR3 length: 16 residues. CDR3 DNA: TGTGCCAGCAGAGATACCCCGGGACAGGGGGCCCACGAGCAGTACTTC. Amino acid sequence: CASRDTPGQGAHEQYF.

This clonotype has at least ten counts. The chain is built from TRBV7-9 and TRBJ1-6; D remains unclear. The V end lost 4 bases, the J end lost 10 bases, and 14 bases lay between the germline ends. The CDR3 extends over 14 amino acids. Germline loops: CDR1 SEHNR, CDR2 FQNEAQ (reference sequence). The CDR3 loop reads CASSSDLDGSPLHF. The CDR3 DNA follows: TGTGCCAGCAGCTCTGATCTTGACGGGTCACCCCTCCACTTT. Based on the CDR3 plus reference TRBV7-9 and TRBJ1-6, the full variable domain is DTGVSQNPRHKITKRGQNVTFRCDPISEHNRLYWYRQTLGQGPEFLTYFQNEAQLEKSRLLSDRFSAERPKGSFSTLEIQRTEQGDSAMYLCASSSDLDGSPLHFGNGTRLTVT.

There are a few counts of this clonotype. This chain joins TRBV25-1 and TRBJ1-6, with D unclear. There are 14 residues in the CDR3. The V gene's germline CDR1 is MGHDK and CDR2 SYGVNS. Trimming cost V 8 bases and J 6 bases, with 14 bases left between them. DNA of the CDR3: TGTGCCAGCCGGCCCGATCCCCTTAATTCACCCCTCCACTTT. Protein sequence: CASRPDPLNSPLHF.

This clonotype turned up a few times. V and J are TRBV6-6 and TRBJ2-7; TRBD1 matches 8 bases. The V gene end was trimmed by 7 bases and the J gene end by 2 bases; junction bases not matched to a gene: 7. The CDR3 covers 14 residues. In germline, CDR1 is MNHNY, CDR2 SVGAGI (reference sequence). The CDR3 spells CASTFGQGAYEQYF. CDR3 sequence (DNA): TGTGCCAGCACTTTCGGACAGGGAGCCTACGAGCAGTACTTC.

The V call is TRBV4-1, the J call TRBJ2-7; D perhaps matches TRBD1 (6 bases). CDR3 length: 13 amino acids. The V gene lost 3 bases and the J gene lost 6 bases, with 12 bases spanning the gap. The germline V gene encodes CDR1 MGHRA and CDR2 YSYEKL. The CDR3 is CASSQTGPREQYF. CDR3 nucleotides: TGCGCCAGCAGCCAGACAGGTCCTCGCGAGCAGTACTTC.